Below are 10 T cell receptor beta chains sequenced from a single sample in a study of cytomegalovirus exposure and HLA in healthy donors. The PCR made use of 60 Vbeta and 13 Jbeta primers. Profiled with immunoSEQ multiplex PCR; TCRdb holds only in-frame clones, not every one. This sample has about 94,000 clones; about 75% occur once, and the top ten carry less than 9%. The sequencing input was PBMCs. Receptors originate from a man aged 35-49 years in good health and CMV-seropositive.

This chain joins TRBV7-5 and TRBJ2-3; the table names TRBD1, a call not compared with the DNA. TRBV7-5 is an annotated pseudogene. The CDR3 consists of 16 residues. The DNA for the CDR3 is TGTGCCAGAAGCGTACACAGGGGAGCGGGCACAGATACGCAGTATTTT. This gives the protein CARSVHRGAGTDTQYF.

CDR3 sequence: CASSSPGESLNYEQYF. DNA for the CDR3: TGTGCCAGCAGCTCTCCGGGGGAAAGTTTAAACTACGAGCAGTACTTC. The genes are TRBV7-2 and TRBJ2-7; TRBD2 is a possible D gene (6 bases). Trimming took 4 bases from V and 3 from J, leaving 19 bases between them. Germline V gene sequence: CDR1 SGHTA, CDR2 FQGNSA. This CDR3 spans 16 amino acids. Full variable domain (remainder filled in from reference TRBV7-2 and TRBJ2-7): GAGVSQSPSNKVTEKGKDVELRCDPISGHTALYWYRQSLGQGLEFLIYFQGNSAPDKSGLPSDRFSAERTGGSVSTLTIQRTQQEDSAVYLCASSSPGESLNYEQYFGPGTRLTVT.

V gene TRBV14 combines with J gene TRBJ2-1; tentatively, D is TRBD1 (6 bases). Trimming took off 4 bases at V and 14 bases at J, with 15 bases between the two ends. From germline, CDR1 is SGHDN and CDR2 FVKESK. This CDR3 is built from 12 residues. CDR3 sequence: CASSPSGVGKFF. In DNA form, the CDR3 reads TGTGCCAGCAGCCCCTCAGGGGTTGGGAAGTTCTTC.

This clone showed up just a few times. The chain is built from TRBV19 and TRBJ2-1; D unresolved. Per the germline V gene, CDR1 is LNHDA and CDR2 is SQIVND (reference sequence). Trimming removed 8 bases at V and 2 bases at J, with 10 bases between. The CDR3 has 13 residues. Here the CDR3 DNA reads TGTGCCAGTCATGGTAGCACCTACAATGAGCAGTTCTTC. Translating gives CASHGSTYNEQFF.

This clone came up a few times. The chain carries TRBV4-1 and TRBJ1-4; D not certain. The V and J ends lost 1 base and 7 bases respectively, with 13 bases between them. The CDR3 spans 15 residues. Germline CDR1 MGHRA, CDR2 YSYEKL. The CDR3 bases are TGCGCCAGCAGCCAAGTAAGGGTGGGAGGTGAAAAACTGTTTTTT. Its protein product is CASSQVRVGGEKLFF.

The chain has TRBV6-1 and TRBJ2-1, with 7 bases identical to TRBD1. The CDR3 spans 15 residues. Germline assignment: CDR1 MNHNS and CDR2 SASEGT. After removal of 7 bases from V and 7 bases from J, the junction contained 13 bases not matched to a gene. CDR3: CASNAMRGQRNEQFF. In DNA, the CDR3 is TGTGCCAGCAACGCAATGAGGGGGCAGAGGAATGAGCAGTTCTTC.

The sample holds a few counts of this clone. The gene calls are TRBV6-1 and TRBJ1-1, with D maybe TRBD1 (6 bases). CDR1 is MNHNS, CDR2 SASEGT, per germline. This CDR3 is built from 14 residues. Trimming removed 5 bases at V and 5 bases at J, with 15 bases between. The CDR3 is CASSQNQGRTEAFF. The CDR3 nucleotides read TGTGCCAGCAGTCAGAATCAGGGGCGGACTGAAGCTTTCTTT.

CDR3 nucleotides: TGTGCCAGCAGCGATACAGGGGGGAACTATGGCTACACCTTC. It codes for CASSDTGGNYGYTF. The chain carries TRBV7-8 and TRBJ1-2; 8 positions match TRBD1. This CDR3 spans 14 amino acids. In germline, CDR1 is SGHVS, CDR2 FQNEAQ. Trimming at V came to 5 bases and at J to 2 bases, leaving 4 bases not matched to a gene. Complete variable domain (other parts from reference TRBV7-8 and TRBJ1-2): GAGVSQSPRYKVAKRGQDVALRCDPISGHVSLFWYQQALGQGPEFLTYFQNEAQLDKSGLPSDRFFAERPEGSVSTLKIQRTQQEDSAVYLCASSDTGGNYGYTFGSGTRLTVV.

J is TRBJ1-1 and V is TRBV18, with 9 bases matching TRBD1. Germline values: CDR1 KGHSH, CDR2 LQKENI. This CDR3 has 14 residues. The ends lost 4 bases at V and 4 bases at J; junction bases unmatched: 4. The CDR3 spells CASSHRDRATEAFF. The DNA for the CDR3 is TGTGCCAGCTCACACCGGGACAGGGCCACTGAAGCTTTCTTT.

V and J are TRBV6-1 and TRBJ2-7; the match to TRBD2 covers 9 bases. This CDR3 has 15 amino acids. V shed 3 bases and J 2 bases; nucleotides not matched to a gene: 5. CDR1 and CDR2 from the germline V gene are MNHNS and SASEGT. The CDR3 here is CASSDNSGSPYEQYF. Written as DNA, the CDR3 is TGTGCCAGCAGTGATAATAGCGGGAGCCCCTACGAGCAGTACTTC.